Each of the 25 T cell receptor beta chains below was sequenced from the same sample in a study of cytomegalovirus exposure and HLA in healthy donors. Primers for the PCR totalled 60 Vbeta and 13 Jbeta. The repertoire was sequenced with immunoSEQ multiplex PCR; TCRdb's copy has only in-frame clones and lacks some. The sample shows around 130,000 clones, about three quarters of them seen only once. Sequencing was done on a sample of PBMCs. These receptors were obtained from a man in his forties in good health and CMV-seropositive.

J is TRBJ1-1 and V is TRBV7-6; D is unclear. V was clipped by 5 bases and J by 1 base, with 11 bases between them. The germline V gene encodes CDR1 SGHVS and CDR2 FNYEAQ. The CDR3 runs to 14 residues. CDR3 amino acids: CASSPSIANTEAFF. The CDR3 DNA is TGTGCCAGCAGCCCGAGCATAGCGAACACTGAAGCTTTCTTT.

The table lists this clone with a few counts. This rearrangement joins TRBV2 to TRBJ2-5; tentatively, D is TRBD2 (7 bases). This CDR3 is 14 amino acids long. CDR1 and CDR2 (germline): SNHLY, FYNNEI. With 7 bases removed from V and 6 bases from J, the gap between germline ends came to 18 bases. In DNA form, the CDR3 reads TGTGCCAGCACGGGCGGGGGCACCGGGAAGACCCAGTACTTC. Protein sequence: CASTGGGTGKTQYF. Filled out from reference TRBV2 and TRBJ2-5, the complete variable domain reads EPEVTQTPSHQVTQMGQEVILRCVPISNHLYFYWYRQILGQKVEFLVSFYNNEISEKSEIFDDQFSVERPDGSNFTLKIRSTKLEDSAMYFCASTGGGTGKTQYFGPGTRLLVL.

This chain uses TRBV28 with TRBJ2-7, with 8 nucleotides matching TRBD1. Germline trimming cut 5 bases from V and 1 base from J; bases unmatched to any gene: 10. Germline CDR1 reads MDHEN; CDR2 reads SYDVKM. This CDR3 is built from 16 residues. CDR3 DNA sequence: TGTGCCAGCAGTCCCCAGGGGGCTCCCTTTTCCTACGAGCAGTACTTC. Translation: CASSPQGAPFSYEQYF.

The CDR3 DNA reads TGTGCCAGCAGCCGAACAGGGCTGGGCATGAACACTGAAGCTTTCTTT. This gives the protein CASSRTGLGMNTEAFF. The chain recombines TRBV5-4 with TRBJ1-1, with a tentative D call TRBD1 (6 bases). This CDR3 has 16 amino acids. With 4 bases removed from V and 0 bases from J, the gap between germline ends came to 16 bases. Germline assignment: CDR1 SGHNT and CDR2 YYREEE (reference sequence).

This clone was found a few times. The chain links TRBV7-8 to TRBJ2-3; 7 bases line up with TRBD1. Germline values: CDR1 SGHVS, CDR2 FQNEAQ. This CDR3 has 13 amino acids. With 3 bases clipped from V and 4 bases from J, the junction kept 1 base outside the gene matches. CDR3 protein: CASSLTGPDTQYF. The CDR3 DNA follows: TGTGCCAGCAGCTTGACAGGGCCAGATACGCAGTATTTT.

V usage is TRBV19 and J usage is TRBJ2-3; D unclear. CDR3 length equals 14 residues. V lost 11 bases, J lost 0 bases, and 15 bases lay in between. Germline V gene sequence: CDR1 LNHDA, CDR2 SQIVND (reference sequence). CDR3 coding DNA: TGTGCCGAACGGAGTCGAGAAAGCACAGATACGCAGTATTTT. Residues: CAERSRESTDTQYF.

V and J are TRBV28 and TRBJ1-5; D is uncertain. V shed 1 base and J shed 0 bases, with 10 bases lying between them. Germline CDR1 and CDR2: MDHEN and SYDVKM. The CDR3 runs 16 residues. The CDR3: CASSLSAGYSNQPQHF. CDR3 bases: TGTGCCAGCAGTTTATCTGCAGGCTATAGCAATCAGCCCCAGCATTTT.

The chain's CDR3 is CASSVDGSKETQYF. CDR3 bases: TGTGCCAGCAGCGTAGACGGTTCTAAAGAGACCCAGTACTTC. The V gene is TRBV9, the J gene TRBJ2-5, with D unresolved. CDR3 length equals 14 residues. In germline, CDR1 is SGDLS, CDR2 YYNGEE. V lost 0 bases and J 3 bases, leaving 9 bases between the germline ends.

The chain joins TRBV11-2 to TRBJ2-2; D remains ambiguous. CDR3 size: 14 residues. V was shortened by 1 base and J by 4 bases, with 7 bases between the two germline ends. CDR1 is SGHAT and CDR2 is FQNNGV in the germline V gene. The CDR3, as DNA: TGTGCCAGCAGCTTAGGGCGAGGCACCGGGGAGCTGTTTTTT. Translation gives CASSLGRGTGELFF. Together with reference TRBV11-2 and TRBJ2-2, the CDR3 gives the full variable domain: EAGVAQSPRYKIIEKRQSVAFWCNPISGHATLYWYQQILGQGPKLLIQFQNNGVVDDSQLPKDRFSAERLKGVDSTLKIQPAKLEDSAVYLCASSLGRGTGELFFGEGSRLTVL.

CDR3 sequence reads: CASSPGSGANTDTQYF. The CDR3 bases are TGCGCCAGCAGCCCTGGTTCAGGGGCTAACACAGATACGCAGTATTTT. The chain couples TRBV5-1 to TRBJ2-3; D may be TRBD1 (6 bases). Germline assignment: CDR1 SGHRS and CDR2 YFSETQ. This CDR3 contains 16 residues. Trimming shortened V by 4 bases and J by 2 bases, and 17 bases separated the two germline ends.

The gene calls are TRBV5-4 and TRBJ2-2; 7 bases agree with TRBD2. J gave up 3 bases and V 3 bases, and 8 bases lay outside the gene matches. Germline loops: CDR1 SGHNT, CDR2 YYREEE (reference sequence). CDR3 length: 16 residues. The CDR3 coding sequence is TGTGCCAGCAGCTCCTTTTTGGGGGGGGACACCGGGGAGCTGTTTTTT. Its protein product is CASSSFLGGDTGELFF.

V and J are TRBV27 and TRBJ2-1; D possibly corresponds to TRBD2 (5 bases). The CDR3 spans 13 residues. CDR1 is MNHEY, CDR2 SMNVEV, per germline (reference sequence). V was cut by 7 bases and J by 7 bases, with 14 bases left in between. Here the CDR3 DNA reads TGTGCCAGCACCTCGGGATTTGGGAATGAGCAGTTCTTC. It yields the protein CASTSGFGNEQFF.

The CDR3 bases are TGTGCCAGCAGCGTAGGGACAGTTAGCAATCAGCCCCAGCATTTT. It specifies CASSVGTVSNQPQHF. The J gene is TRBJ1-5, the V gene TRBV5-8; TRBD1 matches 7 bases. V was clipped by 4 bases and J by 0 bases; unmatched bases: 4. This CDR3 spans 15 amino acids. CDR1 SGHTS and CDR2 YDEGEE come from the germline V gene.

The CDR3 is CATGRTGRSGNTIYF. CDR3 DNA: TGTGCCACCGGGCGGACAGGGCGGTCTGGAAACACCATATATTTT. The V and J genes are TRBV6-1 and TRBJ1-3, with TRBD1 matching over 8 bases. Germline V lookup: CDR1 MNHNS, CDR2 SASEGT. The CDR3 has 15 amino acids. Trimming cost V 10 bases and J 1 base; bases outside gene matches: 9.

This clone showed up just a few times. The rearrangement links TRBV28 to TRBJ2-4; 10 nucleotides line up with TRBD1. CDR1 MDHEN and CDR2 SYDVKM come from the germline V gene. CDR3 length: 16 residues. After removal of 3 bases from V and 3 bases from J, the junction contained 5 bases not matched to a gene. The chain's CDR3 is CASSLSGTGVKNIQYF. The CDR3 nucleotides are TGTGCCAGCAGTTTGTCCGGGACAGGGGTCAAAAACATTCAGTACTTC. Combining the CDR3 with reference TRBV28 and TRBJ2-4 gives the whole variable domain DVKVTQSSRYLVKRTGEKVFLECVQDMDHENMFWYRQDPGLGLRLIYFSYDVKMKEKGDIPEGYSVSREKKERFSLILESASTNQTSMYLCASSLSGTGVKNIQYFGAGTRLSVL.

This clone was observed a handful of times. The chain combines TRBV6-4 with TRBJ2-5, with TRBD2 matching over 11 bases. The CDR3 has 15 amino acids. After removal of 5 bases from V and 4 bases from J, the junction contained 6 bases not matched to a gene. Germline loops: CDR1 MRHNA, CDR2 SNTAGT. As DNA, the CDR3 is TGTGCCAGCAGTCCCACTAGCGGGAGAGGAGAGACCCAGTACTTC. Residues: CASSPTSGRGETQYF.

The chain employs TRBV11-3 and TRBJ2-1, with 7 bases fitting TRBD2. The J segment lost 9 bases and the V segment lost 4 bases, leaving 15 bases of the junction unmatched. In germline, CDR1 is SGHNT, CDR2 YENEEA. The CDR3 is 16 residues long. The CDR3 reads CASSSGGSGGVSEQFF. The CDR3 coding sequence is TGTGCCAGCAGCTCGGGGGGTTCCGGAGGGGTGAGTGAGCAGTTCTTC.

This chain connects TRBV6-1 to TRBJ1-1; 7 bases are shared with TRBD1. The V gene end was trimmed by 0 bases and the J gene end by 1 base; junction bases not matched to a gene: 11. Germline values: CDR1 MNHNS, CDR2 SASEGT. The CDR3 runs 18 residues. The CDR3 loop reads CASSEALLGDRTNTEAFF. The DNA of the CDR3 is TGTGCCAGCAGTGAAGCGCTTCTTGGGGACAGAACGAACACTGAAGCTTTCTTT.

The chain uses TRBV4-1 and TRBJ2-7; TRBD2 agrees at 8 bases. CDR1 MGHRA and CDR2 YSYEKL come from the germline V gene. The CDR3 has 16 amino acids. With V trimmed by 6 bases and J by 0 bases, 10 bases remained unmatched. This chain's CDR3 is CASRLNLAGSSYEQYF. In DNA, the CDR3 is TGCGCCAGCAGACTAAACTTAGCGGGATCCTCCTACGAGCAGTACTTC.

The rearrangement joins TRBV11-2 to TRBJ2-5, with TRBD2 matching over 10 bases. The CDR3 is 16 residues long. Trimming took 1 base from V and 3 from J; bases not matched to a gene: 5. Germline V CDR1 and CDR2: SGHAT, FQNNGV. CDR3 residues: CASSLVLLAGEETQYF. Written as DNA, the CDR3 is TGTGCCAGCAGCTTAGTTTTGCTAGCGGGAGAAGAGACCCAGTACTTC.

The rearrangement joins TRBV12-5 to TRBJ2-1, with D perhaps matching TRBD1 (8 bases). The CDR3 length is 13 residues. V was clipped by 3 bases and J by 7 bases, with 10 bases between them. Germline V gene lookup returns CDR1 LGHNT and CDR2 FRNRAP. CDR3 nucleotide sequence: TGTGCTAGTGGTTTACAGGGGGGGAATGAGCAGTTCTTC. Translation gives CASGLQGGNEQFF. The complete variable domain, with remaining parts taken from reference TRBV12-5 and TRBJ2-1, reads DARVTQTPRHKVTEMGQEVTMRCQPILGHNTVFWYRQTMMQGLELLAYFRNRAPLDDSGMPKDRFSAEMPDATLATLKIQPSEPRDSAVYFCASGLQGGNEQFFGPGTRLTVL.

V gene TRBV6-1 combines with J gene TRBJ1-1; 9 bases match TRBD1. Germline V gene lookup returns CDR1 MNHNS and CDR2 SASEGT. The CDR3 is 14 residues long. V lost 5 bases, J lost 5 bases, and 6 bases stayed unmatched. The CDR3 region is CASSPGQGRTEAFF. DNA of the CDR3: TGTGCCAGCAGTCCGGGACAGGGAAGGACTGAAGCTTTCTTT.

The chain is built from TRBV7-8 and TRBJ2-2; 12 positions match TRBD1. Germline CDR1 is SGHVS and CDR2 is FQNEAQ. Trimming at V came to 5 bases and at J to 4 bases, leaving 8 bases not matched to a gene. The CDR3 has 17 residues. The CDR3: CASSLKPGQGATGELFF. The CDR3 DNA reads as TGTGCCAGCAGCCTCAAGCCGGGACAGGGGGCCACCGGGGAGCTGTTTTTT.

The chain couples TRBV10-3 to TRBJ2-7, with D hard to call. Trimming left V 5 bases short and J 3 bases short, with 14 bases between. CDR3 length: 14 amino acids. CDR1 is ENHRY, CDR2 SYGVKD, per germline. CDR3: CAISPQRADYEQYF. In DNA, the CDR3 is TGTGCCATCAGTCCCCAGCGCGCAGACTACGAGCAGTACTTC.

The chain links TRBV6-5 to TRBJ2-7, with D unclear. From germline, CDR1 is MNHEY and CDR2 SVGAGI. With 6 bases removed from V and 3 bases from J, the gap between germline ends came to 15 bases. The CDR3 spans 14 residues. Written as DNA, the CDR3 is TGTGCCAGCAGCGTTACCGGTTCCCTCTACGAGCAGTACTTC. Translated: CASSVTGSLYEQYF.